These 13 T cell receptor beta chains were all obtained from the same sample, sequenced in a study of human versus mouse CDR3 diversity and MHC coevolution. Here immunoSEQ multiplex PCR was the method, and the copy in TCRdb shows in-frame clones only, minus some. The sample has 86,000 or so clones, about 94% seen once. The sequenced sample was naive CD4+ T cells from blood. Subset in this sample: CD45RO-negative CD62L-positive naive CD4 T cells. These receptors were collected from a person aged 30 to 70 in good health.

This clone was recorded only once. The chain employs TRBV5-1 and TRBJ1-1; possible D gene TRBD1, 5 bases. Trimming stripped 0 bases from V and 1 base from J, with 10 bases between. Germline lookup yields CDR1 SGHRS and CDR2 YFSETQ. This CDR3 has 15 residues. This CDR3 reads CASSLGGQGNTEAFF. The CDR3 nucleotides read TGCGCCAGCAGCTTGGGGGGTCAGGGGAACACTGAAGCTTTCTTT.

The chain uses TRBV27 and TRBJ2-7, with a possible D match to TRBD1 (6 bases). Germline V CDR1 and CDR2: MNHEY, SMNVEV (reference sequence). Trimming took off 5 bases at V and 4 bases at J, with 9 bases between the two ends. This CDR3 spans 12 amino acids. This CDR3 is CASSVTGYEQYF. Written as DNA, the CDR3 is TGTGCCAGCAGTGTTACAGGGTACGAGCAGTACTTC.

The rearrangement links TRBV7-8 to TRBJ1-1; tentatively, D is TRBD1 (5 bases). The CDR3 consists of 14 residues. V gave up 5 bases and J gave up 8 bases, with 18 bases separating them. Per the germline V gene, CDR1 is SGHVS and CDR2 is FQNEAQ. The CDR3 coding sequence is TGTGCCAGCAGCCCCCGCCCTGACAGTGAAGAAGCTTTCTTT. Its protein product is CASSPRPDSEEAFF. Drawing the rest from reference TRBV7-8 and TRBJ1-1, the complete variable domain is GAGVSQSPRYKVAKRGQDVALRCDPISGHVSLFWYQQALGQGPEFLTYFQNEAQLDKSGLPSDRFFAERPEGSVSTLKIQRTQQEDSAVYLCASSPRPDSEEAFFGQGTRLTVV.

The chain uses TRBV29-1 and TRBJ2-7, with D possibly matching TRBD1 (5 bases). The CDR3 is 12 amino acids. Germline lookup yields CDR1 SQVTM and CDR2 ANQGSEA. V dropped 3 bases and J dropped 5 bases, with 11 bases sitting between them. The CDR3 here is CSVDGQGDEQYF. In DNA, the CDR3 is TGCAGCGTTGATGGTCAGGGCGACGAGCAGTACTTC.

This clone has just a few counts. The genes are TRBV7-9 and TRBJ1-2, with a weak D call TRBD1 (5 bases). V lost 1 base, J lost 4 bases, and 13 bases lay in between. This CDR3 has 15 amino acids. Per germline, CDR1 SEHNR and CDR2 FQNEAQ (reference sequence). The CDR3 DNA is TGTGCCAGCAGCTTAGATGACAGACCCCTCTATGGCTACACCTTC. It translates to CASSLDDRPLYGYTF.

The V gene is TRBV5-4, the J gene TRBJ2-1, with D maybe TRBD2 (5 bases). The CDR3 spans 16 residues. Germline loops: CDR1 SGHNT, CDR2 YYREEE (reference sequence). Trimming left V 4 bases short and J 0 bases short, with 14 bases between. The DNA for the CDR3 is TGTGCCAGCAGCCCAGAGGAGGCGGCCTCCTACAATGAGCAGTTCTTC. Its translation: CASSPEEAASYNEQFF.

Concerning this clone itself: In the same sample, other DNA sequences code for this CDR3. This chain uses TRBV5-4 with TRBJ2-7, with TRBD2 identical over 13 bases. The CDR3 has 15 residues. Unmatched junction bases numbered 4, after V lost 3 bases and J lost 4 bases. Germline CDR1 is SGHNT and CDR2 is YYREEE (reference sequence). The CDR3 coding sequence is TGTGCCAGCAGCTCTGGACTAGCGGGAGCGTACGAGCAGTACTTC. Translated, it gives CASSSGLAGAYEQYF.

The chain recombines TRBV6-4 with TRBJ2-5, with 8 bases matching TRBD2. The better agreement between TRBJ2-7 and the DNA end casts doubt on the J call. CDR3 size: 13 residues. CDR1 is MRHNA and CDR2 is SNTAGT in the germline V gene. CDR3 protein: CASSVTSGYEQYF. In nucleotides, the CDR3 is TGTGCCAGCAGTGTCACTAGCGGCTACGAGCAGTACTTC.

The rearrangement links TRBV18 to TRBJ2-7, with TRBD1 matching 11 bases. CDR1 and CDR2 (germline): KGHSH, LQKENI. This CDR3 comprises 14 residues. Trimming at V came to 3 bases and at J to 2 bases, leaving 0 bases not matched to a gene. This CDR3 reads CASSPGQGAYEQYF. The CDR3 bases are TGTGCCAGCTCACCGGGACAGGGGGCCTACGAGCAGTACTTC.

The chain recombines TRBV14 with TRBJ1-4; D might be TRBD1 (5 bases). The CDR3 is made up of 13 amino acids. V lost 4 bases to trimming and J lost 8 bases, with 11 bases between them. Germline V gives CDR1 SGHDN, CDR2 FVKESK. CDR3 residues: CASSPWEGEKLFF. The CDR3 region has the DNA TGTGCCAGCAGCCCCTGGGAGGGGGAAAAACTGTTTTTT.

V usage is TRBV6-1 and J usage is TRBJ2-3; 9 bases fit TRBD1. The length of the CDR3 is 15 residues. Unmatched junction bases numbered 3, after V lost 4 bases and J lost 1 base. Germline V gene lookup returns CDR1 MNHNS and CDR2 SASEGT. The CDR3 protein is CASSVWDRGTDTQYF. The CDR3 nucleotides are TGTGCCAGCAGTGTTTGGGACAGGGGCACAGATACGCAGTATTTT.

The CDR3 bases are TGTGCCAGCTCACCATATGCCAGTACCTACGAGCAGTACTTC. Its protein product is CASSPYASTYEQYF. The chain couples TRBV18 to TRBJ2-7; D is unresolved. Deletions cut 2 bases from V and 2 bases from J, with 10 bases between. The CDR3 has 14 residues. CDR1 KGHSH and CDR2 LQKENI come from the germline V gene.

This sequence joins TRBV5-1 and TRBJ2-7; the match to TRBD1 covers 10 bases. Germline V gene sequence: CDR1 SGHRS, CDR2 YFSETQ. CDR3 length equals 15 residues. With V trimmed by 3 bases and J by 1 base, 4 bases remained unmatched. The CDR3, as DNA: TGCGCCAGCAGCTCGATGGACAGGGGGTCCTACGAGCAGTACTTC. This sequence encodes CASSSMDRGSYEQYF.